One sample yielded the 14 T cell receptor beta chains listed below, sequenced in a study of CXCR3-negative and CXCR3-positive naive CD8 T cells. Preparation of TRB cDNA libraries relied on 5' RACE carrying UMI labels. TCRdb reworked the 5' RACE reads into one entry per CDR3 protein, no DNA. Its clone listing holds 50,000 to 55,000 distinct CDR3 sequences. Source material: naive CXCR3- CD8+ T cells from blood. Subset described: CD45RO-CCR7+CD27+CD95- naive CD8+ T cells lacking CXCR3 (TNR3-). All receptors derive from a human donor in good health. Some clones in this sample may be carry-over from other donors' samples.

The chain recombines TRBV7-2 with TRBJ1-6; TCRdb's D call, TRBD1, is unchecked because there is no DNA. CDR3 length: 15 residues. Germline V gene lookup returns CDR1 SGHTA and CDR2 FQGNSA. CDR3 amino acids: CASSLEWQGRSPLHF.

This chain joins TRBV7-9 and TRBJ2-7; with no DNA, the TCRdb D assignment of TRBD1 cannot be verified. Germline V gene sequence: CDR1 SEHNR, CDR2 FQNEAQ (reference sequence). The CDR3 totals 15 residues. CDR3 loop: CASSLATLGAYEQYF.

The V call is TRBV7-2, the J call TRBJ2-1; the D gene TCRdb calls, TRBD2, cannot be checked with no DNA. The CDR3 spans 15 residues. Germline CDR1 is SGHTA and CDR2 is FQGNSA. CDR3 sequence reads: CASSRGLAGNNEQFF.

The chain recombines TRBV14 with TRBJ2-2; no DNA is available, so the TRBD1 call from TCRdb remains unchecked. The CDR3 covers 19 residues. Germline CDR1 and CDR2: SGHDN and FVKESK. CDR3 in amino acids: CASSRPGGGGLLGDGELFF.

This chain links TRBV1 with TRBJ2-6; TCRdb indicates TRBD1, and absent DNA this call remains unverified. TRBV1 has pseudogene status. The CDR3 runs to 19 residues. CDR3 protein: CTSSQGDSQCYSGANVLTF.

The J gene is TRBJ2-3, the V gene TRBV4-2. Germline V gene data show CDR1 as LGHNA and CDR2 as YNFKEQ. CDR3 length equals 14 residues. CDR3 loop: CASSQDFSTDTQYF.

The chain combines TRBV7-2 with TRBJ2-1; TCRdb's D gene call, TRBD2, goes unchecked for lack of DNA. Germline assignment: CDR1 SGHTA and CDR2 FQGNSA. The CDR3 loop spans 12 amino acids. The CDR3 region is CASSPPRGLVFF.

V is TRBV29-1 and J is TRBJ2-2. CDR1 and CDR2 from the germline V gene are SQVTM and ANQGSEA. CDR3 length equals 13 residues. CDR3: CSVGDRNTGELFF.

CDR3 residues: CASSFSPQLIITGDYGYTF. The chain is built from TRBV12-3 or TRBV12-4 and TRBJ1-2; without DNA, the TCRdb call of TRBD1 cannot be checked. CDR3 length equals 19 residues.

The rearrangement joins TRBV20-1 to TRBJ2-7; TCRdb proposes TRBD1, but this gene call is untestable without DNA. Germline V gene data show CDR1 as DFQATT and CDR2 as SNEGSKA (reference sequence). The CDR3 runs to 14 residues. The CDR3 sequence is CSAGTKGPYYEQYF.

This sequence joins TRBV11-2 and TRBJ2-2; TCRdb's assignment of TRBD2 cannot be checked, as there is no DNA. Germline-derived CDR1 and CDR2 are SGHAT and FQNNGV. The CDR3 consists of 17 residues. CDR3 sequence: CASSTHHGGADTGELFF.

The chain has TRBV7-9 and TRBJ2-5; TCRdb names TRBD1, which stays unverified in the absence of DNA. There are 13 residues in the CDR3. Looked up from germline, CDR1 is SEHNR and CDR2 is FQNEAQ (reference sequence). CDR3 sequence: CASSGTGGETQYF.

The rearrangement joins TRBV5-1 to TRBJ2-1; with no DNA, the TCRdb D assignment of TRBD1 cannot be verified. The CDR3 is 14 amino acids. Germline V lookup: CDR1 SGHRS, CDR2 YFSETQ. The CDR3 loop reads CASPEQGVNNEQFF.

CDR3 protein: CASSPFGTLTYEQYF. This chain connects TRBV7-9 to TRBJ2-7; the D call from TCRdb, TRBD1, cannot be confirmed without DNA. Per the germline V gene, CDR1 is SEHNR and CDR2 is FQNEAQ (reference sequence). The CDR3 consists of 15 residues. Combining the CDR3 with reference TRBV7-9 and TRBJ2-7 gives the whole variable domain DTGVSQNPRHKITKRGQNVTFRCDPISEHNRLYWYRQTLGQGPEFLTYFQNEAQLEKSRLLSDRFSAERPKGSFSTLEIQRTEQGDSAMYLCASSPFGTLTYEQYFGPGTRLTVT.